Detailed here is one T cell receptor beta chain. The specificity of this receptor is unknown. No much larger clone is present one base from it, and per-base qualities are unavailable. The sample originates from a study of blood T cell repertoires in COVID-19 (dated by TCRdb to the early 2020s). In terms of the full investigation: The collaborator samples originated in the United States, Italy and Spain and spanned the acute and convalescent phases of COVID-19. The prospective study material was composed of cDNA or gDNA derived from T cells, B-cell-depleted T cells, or PBMCs. The dataset comprised deeply sampled blood TCRbeta repertoires from subjects exposed to, actively infected with, or recovered from COVID-19. A freely available public database, intended as a resource for researchers studying the immune response to SARS-CoV-2, is where the repertoires were released. Samples came from the ongoing ImmuneRACE study (first 160 participants) plus 1,254 subjects from 6 global collaborators. Nearly every sample came with metadata listing a de-identified subject ID, COVID-19 status, age in years and sex. Where available, HLA class I and class II types were taken from metadata supplied by the sample provider and were not determined by assay-based typing. Broader findings and caveats from the paper: The amount of clinical and demographic metadata varied by source and participant and was provided uncurated.

TCRbeta CDR3 regions were amplified from genomic DNA using the immunoSEQ Assay, a bias-controlled multiplex PCR. In the original analysis: The number of nucleated cells in each sample was estimated by amplification of reference gene primers within the assay. To quantify the absolute abundance of each unique TCRbeta CDR3 rearrangement, sequence reads were collapsed and filtered. For each sample, productive Simpson clonality was calculated by taking the square root of Simpson's diversity index across productive rearrangements. TCRdb limited this immuneACCESS table to in-frame rearrangements with V and J called. A share of clones is missing; checked studies link under half to unresolved V genes, and the rest is unexplained. V and J calls and clone size are given by that table; D and trimming were obtained from the DNA. The sample includes roughly 230,000 clones, with roughly 81% observed a single time. The biggest ten clones account for just over 6.5% of the sample.

In the prospective study, participants were roughly 18 to 100 years old, resided in 25 or so geographic areas of the United States, and were enrolled through a virtual design. In the prospective study, cohorts were assigned on the basis of participant-reported clinical history obtained from a screening survey and a study questionnaire. Exposed participants had been in contact, within 2 weeks of entering the study, with a person who had a PCR-confirmed or clinician-diagnosed case of COVID-19. In the prospective study, mobile phlebotomists collected whole blood, serum and a nasopharyngeal or oropharyngeal swab from each participant. Additional blood draws and questionnaires over a 2-month period could optionally be provided by prospective study participants. Before DNA extraction, blood samples from the prospective study were shipped at room temperature or frozen. The CDR3 spans 17 residues, from the cysteine through the phenylalanine. The entry retains the CDR3 DNA only, 51 bases that are in frame from base 1. For this chain, trimming is 3 bases at the V end and 0 bases at the J end, and the number of junction bases without a gene match is 9. Taken from the germline V gene (reference sequence), the CDR1 and CDR2 loops are LNHDA and SQIVND.

Sequencing was done on a sample of PBMCs or T cells enriched from blood (not recorded which). The chain uses TRBV19 and TRBJ1-1, and TRBD1 aligns with 8 junction nucleotides. The TCR comes from a woman in her forties or fifties who had been exposed to COVID-19. The DNA reads TGTGCCAGTAGTATTTCAGGGGGCTTCGCGGTGAACACTGAAGCTTTCTTT. This gives the protein CASSISGGFAVNTEAFF.